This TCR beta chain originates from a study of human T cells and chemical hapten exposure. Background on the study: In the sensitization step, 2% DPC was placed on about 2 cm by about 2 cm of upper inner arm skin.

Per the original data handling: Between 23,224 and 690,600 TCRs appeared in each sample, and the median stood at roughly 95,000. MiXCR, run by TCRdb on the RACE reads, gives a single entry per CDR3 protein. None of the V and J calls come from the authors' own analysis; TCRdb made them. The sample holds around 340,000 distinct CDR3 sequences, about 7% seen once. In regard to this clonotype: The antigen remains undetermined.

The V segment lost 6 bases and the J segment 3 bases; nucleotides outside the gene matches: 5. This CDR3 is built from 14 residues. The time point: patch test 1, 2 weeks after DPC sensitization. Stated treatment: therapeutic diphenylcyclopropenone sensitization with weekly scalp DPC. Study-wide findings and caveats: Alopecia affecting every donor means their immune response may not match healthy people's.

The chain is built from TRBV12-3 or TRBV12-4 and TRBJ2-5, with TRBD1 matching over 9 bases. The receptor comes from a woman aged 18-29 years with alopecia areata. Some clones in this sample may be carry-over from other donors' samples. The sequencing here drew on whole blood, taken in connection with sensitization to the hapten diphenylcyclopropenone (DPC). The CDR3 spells CASRLRTGEETQYF. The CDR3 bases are TGTGCCAGCAGACTGAGGACAGGGGAAGAGACCCAGTACTTC.